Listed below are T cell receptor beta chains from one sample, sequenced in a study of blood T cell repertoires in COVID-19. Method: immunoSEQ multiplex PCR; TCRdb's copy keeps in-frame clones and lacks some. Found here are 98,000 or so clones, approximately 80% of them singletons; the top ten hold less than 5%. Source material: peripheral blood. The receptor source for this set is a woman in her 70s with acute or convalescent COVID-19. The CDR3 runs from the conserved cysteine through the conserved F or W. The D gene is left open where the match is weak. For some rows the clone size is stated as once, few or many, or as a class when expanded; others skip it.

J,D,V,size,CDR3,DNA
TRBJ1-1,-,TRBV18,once,CASSFLRNTEAFF,TGTGCCAGCTCATTCCTCAGGAACACTGAAGCTTTCTTT
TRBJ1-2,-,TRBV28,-,CASSLAGITPYGYTF,TGTGCCAGCAGTTTAGCAGGGATTACTCCCTATGGCTACACCTTC
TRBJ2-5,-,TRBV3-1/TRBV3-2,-,CASSQTPRVQETQYF,TGTGCCAGCAGCCAAACTCCGAGGGTCCAAGAGACCCAGTACTTC
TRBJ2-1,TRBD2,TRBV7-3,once,CASSLRTSGTYNEQFF,TGTGCCAGCAGCTTGCGGACTAGCGGTACCTACAATGAGCAGTTCTTC
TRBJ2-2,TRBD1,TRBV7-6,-,CASKTGSSHTGELFF,TGTGCCAGCAAGACAGGGTCGTCCCACACCGGGGAGCTGTTTTTT
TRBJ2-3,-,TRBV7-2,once,CASSFLRGKDTQYF,TGTGCCAGCAGCTTTCTGCGGGGTAAAGATACGCAGTATTTT
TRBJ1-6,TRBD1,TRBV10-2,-,CASTTTGGESPLHF,TGCGCCAGCACAACGACAGGGGGCGAATCACCCCTCCACTTT
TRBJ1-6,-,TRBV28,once,CASSPPDRVNSPLHF,TGTGCCAGCAGTCCGCCGGACAGAGTTAATTCACCCCTCCACTTT
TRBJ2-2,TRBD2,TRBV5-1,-,CASRRYGGDTGELFF,TGCGCCAGCAGGCGCTACGGGGGGGACACCGGGGAGCTGTTTTTT
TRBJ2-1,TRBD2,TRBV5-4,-,CASSLAARGVFNEQFF,TGTGCCAGCAGCTTGGCCGCGCGGGGGGTTTTTAATGAGCAGTTCTTC
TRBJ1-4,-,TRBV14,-,CASSQDNRVNEKLFF,TGTGCCAGCAGCCAAGATAACAGGGTTAATGAAAAACTGTTTTTT
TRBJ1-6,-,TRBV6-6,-,CASSPEGALNSPLHF,TGTGCCAGCAGTCCCGAGGGTGCCCTAAATTCACCCCTCCACTTT
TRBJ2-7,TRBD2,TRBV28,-,CASSYQLAGGPGEQYF,TGTGCCAGCAGTTACCAACTAGCGGGAGGGCCAGGGGAGCAGTACTTC
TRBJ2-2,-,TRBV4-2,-,CASSHPGRGKRNTGELFF,TGTGCCAGCAGCCACCCCGGGCGGGGTAAGAGGAACACCGGGGAGCTGTTTTTT
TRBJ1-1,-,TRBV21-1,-,CASGLLGGAQGLNTEAFF,TGTGCCAGCGGGCTATTGGGGGGGGCGCAGGGGTTGAACACTGAAGCTTTCTTT
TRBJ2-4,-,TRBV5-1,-,CASSGATDIQYF,TGCGCCAGCAGCGGAGCAACTGACATTCAGTACTTC
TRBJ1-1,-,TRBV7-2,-,CASQTREGRYGSEAFF,TGTGCCAGCCAAACCCGGGAGGGTCGGTATGGGTCTGAAGCTTTCTTT
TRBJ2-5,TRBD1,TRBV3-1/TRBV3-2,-,CASRRTGGLHLETQYF,TGTGCCAGCAGACGGACAGGGGGCCTCCATTTGGAGACCCAGTACTTC
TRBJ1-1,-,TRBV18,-,CASSPQEHTEAFF,TGTGCCAGCTCACCCCAGGAACACACTGAAGCTTTCTTT
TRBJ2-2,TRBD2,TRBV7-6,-,CASSYLAANTGELFF,TGTGCCAGCAGCTATCTAGCGGCTAACACCGGGGAGCTGTTTTTT
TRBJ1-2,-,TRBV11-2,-,CASSSRFQNSYGYTF,TGTGCCAGCAGCTCACGATTCCAAAATAGCTATGGCTACACCTTC
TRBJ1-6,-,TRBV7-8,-,CASSHGGADSPLHF,TGTGCCAGCAGCCACGGAGGGGCTGATTCACCCCTCCACTTT
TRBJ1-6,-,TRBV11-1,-,CAPGTGSILPLHF,TGTGCCCCTGGAACGGGGTCTATCTTACCCCTCCACTTT
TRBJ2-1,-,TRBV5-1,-,CASSSLQTHYNEQFF,TGCGCCAGCAGCTCCCTACAGACCCATTACAATGAGCAGTTCTTC
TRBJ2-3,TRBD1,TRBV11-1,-,CASSPWTGRTDTQYF,TGTGCCAGCAGCCCGTGGACAGGGAGAACAGATACGCAGTATTTT
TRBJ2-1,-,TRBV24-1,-,CATSPWAGASHNEQFF,TGTGCCACCAGCCCTTGGGCGGGGGCTTCCCACAATGAGCAGTTCTTC
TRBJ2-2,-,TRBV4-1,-,CASSQQLGQPGELFF,TGCGCCAGCAGCCAACAACTGGGGCAGCCCGGGGAGCTGTTTTTT
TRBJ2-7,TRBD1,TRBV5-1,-,CASSTAFGQGVYEQYF,TGCGCCAGCAGCACTGCCTTTGGACAGGGAGTCTACGAGCAGTACTTC
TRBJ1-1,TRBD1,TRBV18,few,CASSPTPGTEMNTEAFF,TGTGCCAGCTCACCTACCCCCGGGACAGAAATGAACACTGAAGCTTTCTTT
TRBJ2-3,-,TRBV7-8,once,CASSLAQRWQGTDTQYF,TGTGCCAGCAGCTTAGCTCAGAGGTGGCAGGGGACAGATACGCAGTATTTT
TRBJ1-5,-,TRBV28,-,CASSLWQVINQPQHF,TGTGCCAGCAGTTTATGGCAGGTTATCAATCAGCCCCAGCATTTT